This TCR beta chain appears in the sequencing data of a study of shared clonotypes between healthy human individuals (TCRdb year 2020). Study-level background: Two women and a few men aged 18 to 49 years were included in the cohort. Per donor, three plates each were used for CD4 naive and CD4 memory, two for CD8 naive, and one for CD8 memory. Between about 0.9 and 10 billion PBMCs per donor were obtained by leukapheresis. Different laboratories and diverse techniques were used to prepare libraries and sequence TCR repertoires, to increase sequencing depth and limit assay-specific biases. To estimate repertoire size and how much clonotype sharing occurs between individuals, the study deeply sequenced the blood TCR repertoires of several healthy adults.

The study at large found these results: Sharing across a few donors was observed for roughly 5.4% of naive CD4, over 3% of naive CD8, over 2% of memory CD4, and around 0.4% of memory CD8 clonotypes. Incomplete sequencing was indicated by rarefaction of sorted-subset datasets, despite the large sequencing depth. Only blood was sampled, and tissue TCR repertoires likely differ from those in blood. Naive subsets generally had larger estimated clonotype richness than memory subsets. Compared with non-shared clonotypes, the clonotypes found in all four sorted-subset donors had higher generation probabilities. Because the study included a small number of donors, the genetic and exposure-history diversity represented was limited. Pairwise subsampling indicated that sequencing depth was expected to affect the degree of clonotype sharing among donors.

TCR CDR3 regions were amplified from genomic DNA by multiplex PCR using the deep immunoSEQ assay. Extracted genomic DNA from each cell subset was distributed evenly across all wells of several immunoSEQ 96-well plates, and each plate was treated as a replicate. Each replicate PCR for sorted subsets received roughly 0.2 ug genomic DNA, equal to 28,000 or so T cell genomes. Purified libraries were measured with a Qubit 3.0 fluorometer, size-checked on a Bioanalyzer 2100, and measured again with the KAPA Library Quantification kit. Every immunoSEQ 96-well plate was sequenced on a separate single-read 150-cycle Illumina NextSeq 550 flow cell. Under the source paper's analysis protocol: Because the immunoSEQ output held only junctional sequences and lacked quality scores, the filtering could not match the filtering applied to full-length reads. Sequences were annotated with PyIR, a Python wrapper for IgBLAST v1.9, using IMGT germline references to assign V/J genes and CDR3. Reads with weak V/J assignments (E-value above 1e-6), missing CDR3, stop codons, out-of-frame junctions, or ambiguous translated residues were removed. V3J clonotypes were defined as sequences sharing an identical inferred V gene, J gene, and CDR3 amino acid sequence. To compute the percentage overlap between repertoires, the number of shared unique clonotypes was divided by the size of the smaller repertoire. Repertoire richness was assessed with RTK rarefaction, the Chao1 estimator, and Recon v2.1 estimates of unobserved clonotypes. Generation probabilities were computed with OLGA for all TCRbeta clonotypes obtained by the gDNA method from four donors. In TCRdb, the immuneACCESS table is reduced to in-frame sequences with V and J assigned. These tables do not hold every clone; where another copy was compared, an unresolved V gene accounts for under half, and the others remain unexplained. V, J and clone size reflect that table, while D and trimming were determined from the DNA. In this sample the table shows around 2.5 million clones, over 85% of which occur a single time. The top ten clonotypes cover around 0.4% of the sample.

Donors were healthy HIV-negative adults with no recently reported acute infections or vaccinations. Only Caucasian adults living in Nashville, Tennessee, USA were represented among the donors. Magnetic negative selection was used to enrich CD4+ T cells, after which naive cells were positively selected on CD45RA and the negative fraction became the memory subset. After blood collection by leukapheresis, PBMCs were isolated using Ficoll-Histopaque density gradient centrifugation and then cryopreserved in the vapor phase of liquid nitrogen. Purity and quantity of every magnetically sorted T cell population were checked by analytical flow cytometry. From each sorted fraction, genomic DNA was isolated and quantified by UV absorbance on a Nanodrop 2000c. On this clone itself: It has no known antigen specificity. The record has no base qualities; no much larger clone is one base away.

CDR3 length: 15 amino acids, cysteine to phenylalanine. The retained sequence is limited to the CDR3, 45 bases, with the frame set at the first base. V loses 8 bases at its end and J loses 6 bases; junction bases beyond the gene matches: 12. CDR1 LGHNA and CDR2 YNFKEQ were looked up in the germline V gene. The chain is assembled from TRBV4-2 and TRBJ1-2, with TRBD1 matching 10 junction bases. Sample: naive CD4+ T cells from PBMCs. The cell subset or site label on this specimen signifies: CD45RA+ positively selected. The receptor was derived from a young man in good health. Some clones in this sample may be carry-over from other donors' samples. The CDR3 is CASGLPGQGRHGYTF. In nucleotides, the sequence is TGTGCCAGCGGCCTCCCGGGACAGGGGCGGCATGGCTACACCTTC.